This is a list of T cell receptor beta chains from one sample in a study of beta chain features in type 1 diabetes. The repertoire was sequenced with immunoSEQ multiplex PCR; TCRdb's copy has only in-frame clones and lacks some. The sample holds about 150,000 clones, about 8.5% seen once. The sequenced material came from central memory CD4+ T cells from blood. These receptors all stem from a man aged 18 to 30 in good health. The CDR3 runs from the conserved cysteine through the conserved F or W. The D gene is left open where the match is weak. Only part of the rows carry a size: once, few, many, or a class if the clone is expanded.

v_call	d_call	clone_size	j_call	cdr3_aa	cdr3_nt
TRBV5-5	-	few	TRBJ1-1	CASSLSPTVNTEAFF	TGTGCCAGCAGCTTGTCGCCGACAGTGAACACTGAAGCTTTCTTT
TRBV28	TRBD1	few	TRBJ2-1	CASSLNRGPLDEQFF	TGTGCCAGCAGTTTAAACAGGGGACCCCTTGATGAGCAGTTCTTC
TRBV7-2	-	-	TRBJ1-5	CASSQGGEQPQHF	TGTGCCAGCAGCCAAGGAGGGGAGCAGCCCCAGCATTTT
TRBV4-3	TRBD1	few	TRBJ1-2	CASSQNPGTGNGYTF	TGCGCCAGCAGCCAAAACCCCGGGACAGGGAATGGCTACACCTTC
TRBV7-8	-	-	TRBJ1-1	CASSFVGDTEAFF	TGTGCCAGCAGCTTTGTGGGAGACACTGAAGCTTTCTTT
TRBV5-1	-	few	TRBJ1-1	CASSLGQGRAEAFF	TGCGCCAGCAGCTTGGGGCAGGGGAGGGCTGAAGCTTTCTTT
TRBV19	TRBD1	-	TRBJ1-5	CASSILRTGSRDLTQHF	TGTGCCAGTAGTATATTACGGACAGGTAGCCGGGATTTGACCCAGCATTTT
TRBV7-2	TRBD2	few	TRBJ2-2	CASSEGLAGGFAELFF	TGTGCCAGCAGCGAGGGACTAGCGGGGGGTTTCGCGGAGCTGTTTTTT
TRBV29-1	-	-	TRBJ2-5	CSVADRNQETQYF	TGCAGCGTTGCTGACAGGAACCAAGAGACCCAGTACTTC
TRBV6-1	TRBD1	-	TRBJ1-5	CASSGPGTGSNQPQHF	TGTGCCAGCAGTGGGCCAGGGACAGGGAGCAATCAGCCCCAGCATTTT
TRBV11-1	TRBD1	-	TRBJ1-6	CASSFDRDSPLHF	TGTGCCAGCAGCTTCGACAGGGATTCACCCCTCCACTTT
TRBV9	-	-	TRBJ2-5	CASSVANEWGEEETQYF	TGTGCCAGCAGCGTAGCTAACGAGTGGGGGGAGGAAGAGACCCAGTACTTC
TRBV18	-	many	TRBJ2-1	CASSPTAGPYNEQFF	TGTGCCAGCTCACCAACGGCAGGGCCCTACAATGAGCAGTTCTTC
TRBV18	TRBD1	few	TRBJ1-1	CASSLEQGGLNTEAFF	TGTGCCAGCTCACTAGAACAGGGGGGCCTGAACACTGAAGCTTTCTTT
TRBV30	-	-	TRBJ1-1	CAWKRGTNTEAFF	TGTGCCTGGAAAAGGGGGACGAACACTGAAGCTTTCTTT
TRBV9	TRBD1	few	TRBJ2-2	CASTQDQGAGTGELFF	TGTGCCAGCACCCAGGACCAGGGGGCTGGGACCGGGGAGCTGTTTTTT
TRBV6-5	TRBD1	few	TRBJ2-5	CASSYDRAKTQYF	TGTGCCAGCAGTTACGACAGGGCGAAGACCCAGTACTTC
TRBV5-1	TRBD2	-	TRBJ2-3	CASSPGTSQYTDTQYF	TGCGCCAGCAGCCCCGGGACTAGCCAGTATACAGATACGCAGTATTTT
TRBV30	-	few	TRBJ1-5	CAWSKSLEGSQHF	TGTGCCTGGAGTAAGAGTCTGGAGGGGTCCCAGCATTTT
TRBV30	TRBD1	many	TRBJ2-1	CAFQGASEQFF	TGTGCCTTCCAGGGGGCCTCTGAGCAGTTCTTC
TRBV12-5	TRBD1	few	TRBJ2-5	CASGLGQGKTQYF	TGTGCTAGTGGTTTGGGACAGGGAAAGACCCAGTACTTC
TRBV5-1	-	-	TRBJ2-3	CASSPQGPPDTQYF	TGCGCCAGCAGCCCCCAGGGGCCTCCAGATACGCAGTATTTT
TRBV10-3	-	-	TRBJ2-7	CAISDPGRVAGTYEQYF	TGTGCCATCAGTGACCCCGGTAGGGTGGCAGGGACCTACGAGCAGTACTTC
TRBV19	-	-	TRBJ2-7	CASSMHSRASGIYEQYF	TGTGCCAGTAGTATGCACTCTCGGGCCAGCGGAATTTACGAGCAGTACTTC
TRBV20-1	-	few	TRBJ1-2	CSAAGAYGYTF	TGCAGTGCCGCAGGGGCCTATGGCTACACCTTC
TRBV7-2	TRBD2	-	TRBJ2-1	CASSLAGGRYNEQFF	TGTGCCAGCAGCCTAGCGGGAGGCAGGTACAATGAGCAGTTCTTC
TRBV2	-	-	TRBJ2-7	CASSDRAGLRYF	TGTGCCAGCAGTGACAGGGCAGGGCTTCGGTACTTC
TRBV29-1	-	many	TRBJ2-7	CSVQQGTVYEQYF	TGCAGCGTACAACAGGGAACGGTGTACGAGCAGTACTTC
TRBV5-4	TRBD1	few	TRBJ1-2	CASGRGQDPYGYTF	TGTGCCAGCGGAAGGGGACAGGACCCCTATGGCTACACCTTC
TRBV10-3	TRBD2	many	TRBJ2-3	CAISPGTSGASTDTQYF	TGTGCCATCAGCCCCGGGACTAGCGGGGCTAGCACAGATACGCAGTATTTT
TRBV6-1	-	few	TRBJ2-5	CASSNRDLETQYF	TGTGCCAGCAGCAACAGGGATTTGGAGACCCAGTACTTC
TRBV5-5	-	few	TRBJ1-4	CASSLGVHEKLFF	TGTGCCAGCAGCTTGGGAGTTCACGAAAAACTGTTTTTT
TRBV5-6	TRBD2	-	TRBJ2-7	CASSRTSGSLQFHEQYF	TGTGCCAGCAGTAGGACTAGCGGGAGTCTCCAGTTCCACGAGCAGTACTTC
TRBV5-1	TRBD2	-	TRBJ2-5	CASSTGTSGGARETQYF	TGCGCCAGCAGTACCGGGACTAGCGGGGGGGCCCGGGAGACCCAGTACTTC
TRBV5-1	-	-	TRBJ2-1	CASSPPVGNTDKQFF	TGCGCCAGCAGCCCCCCGGTCGGGAATACAGACAAGCAGTTCTTC
TRBV10-3	TRBD1	-	TRBJ1-6	CAINRDRESPLHF	TGTGCCATCAACCGGGACAGGGAATCACCCCTCCACTTT
TRBV18	-	few	TRBJ1-5	CASSPRSGNDQPQHF	TGTGCCAGCTCACCACGAAGCGGGAATGATCAGCCCCAGCATTTT
TRBV5-1	-	many	TRBJ1-5	CASSLVSGAQPQHF	TGCGCCAGCAGCTTGGTTTCAGGGGCTCAGCCCCAGCATTTT
TRBV5-1	-	-	TRBJ2-2	CASSFPNAGELFF	TGCGCCAGCAGCTTCCCAAATGCCGGGGAGCTGTTTTTT
TRBV2	TRBD1	many	TRBJ2-1	CASRTGRRSYNEQFF	TGTGCCAGTCGGACAGGGAGAAGATCCTACAATGAGCAGTTCTTC
TRBV5-1	-	-	TRBJ1-4	CASSFSLAVDEKLFF	TGCGCCAGCAGCTTTTCGTTGGCAGTCGATGAAAAACTGTTTTTT
TRBV28	-	-	TRBJ1-5	CASSSRGQYSNQPQHF	TGTGCCAGCAGTTCTCGAGGACAGTATAGCAATCAGCCCCAGCATTTT